This T cell receptor beta chain stems from a study of post-analysis software for immune sequencing data. Study-level points and caveats: TRBV5-6, TRBV5-1 and TRBV20-1 belonged to a set of roughly five TRBV segments that were more frequent in patients than controls.

The CDR3 contains 12 residues. The germline gives CDR1 MNHEY, CDR2 SVGAGI. V shed 3 bases and J shed 4 bases, with 6 bases lying between them. Note on this clonotype: The antigen is not known.

Unique molecular identifiers tagged the TCR beta cDNA libraries. TCRdb fed the PCR reads into MiXCR, producing one record per CDR3 protein. The sample has under 900,000 distinct CDR3 sequences; 53% are singletons. Sequencing was done on a sample of blood. The TCR originated in a girl aged 10-17 years with multiple sclerosis. V usage is TRBV6-5 and J usage is TRBJ1-1; TRBD1 might be the D (5 bases). CDR3 in DNA: TGTGCCAGCAGTTATGGGACCACTGAAGCTTTCTTT. It codes for CASSYGTTEAFF.